Listed here are 19 T cell receptor beta chains from one sample, sequenced in a study of molecular identifiers for immune sequencing clone quantification. TCRdb reprocessed the PCR reads via MiXCR and lists one record per CDR3 protein. The sample has under 75,000 distinct CDR3 sequences, under 20% seen once. Specimen: naive CD8+ T cells from blood, with Jurkat cell RNA spiked in. Subset reported: FACS-sorted CD8+CD4-CCR7+CD45RA+ naive T cells. These receptors originate from a human donor in good health. Some libraries in this study had Jurkat cell RNA spiked in.

In its sample, this clonotype was seen a few times. Being one base from a much bigger clone, this may be a read error. The chain links TRBV11-2 to TRBJ2-3; D gene ambiguous. Germline V gene lookup returns CDR1 SGHAT and CDR2 FQNNGV. Deletions cut 6 bases from V and 6 bases from J, with 7 bases between. The CDR3 spans 11 residues. The DNA for the CDR3 is TGTGCCAGCAGTAAGCGTGATACGCAGTATTTT. Its translation: CASSKRDTQYF.

V and J are TRBV12-3 or TRBV12-4 and TRBJ2-7; D may match TRBD1 or TRBD2 (5 bases each). Trimming removed 5 bases from V and 0 bases from J, with 20 bases in between. The CDR3 contains 17 residues. CDR3 sequence reads: CASSLSRVRVSSYEQYF. The CDR3 bases are TGTGCCAGCAGTCTCTCCAGGGTGCGGGTTAGCTCCTACGAGCAGTACTTC.

Many counts were recorded for this clonotype. This chain joins TRBV27 and TRBJ2-7, with D perhaps TRBD1 or TRBD2 (5 bases each). V was clipped by 0 bases and J by 0 bases, with 9 bases between them. The CDR3 runs 15 residues. Germline CDR1 and CDR2: MNHEY and SMNVEV (reference sequence). The DNA of the CDR3 is TGTGCCAGCAGTTTATCGTCAGGGAGCTCCTACGAGCAGTACTTC. Protein: CASSLSSGSSYEQYF.

Turning to this clonotype: The conserved final phenylalanine or tryptophan is absent from the CDR3, which likely points to a read error. This chain connects TRBV29-1 to TRBJ2-2, with D unresolved. The germline V gene encodes CDR1 SQVTM and CDR2 ANQGSEA. Trimming left V 6 bases short and J 0 bases short, with 8 bases between. This CDR3 region has 13 residues. The CDR3 DNA sequence: TGCAGCGTCGTCCGTACGAACACCGGGGAGCTGTTTCTT. It specifies CSVVRTNTGELFL.

Comments on this clonotype: A much bigger clone sits one base away, suggesting this may be a read error. The genes are TRBV9 and TRBJ2-4; possibly TRBD2 for D (6 bases). CDR3 length equals 14 residues. V lost 7 bases to trimming and J lost 5 bases, with 16 bases between them. The germline CDR1 and CDR2 sequences are SGDLS and YYNGEE. CDR3 DNA: TGTGCCAGCTGCGCGTCCGGGACTCAAAACATTCAGTACTTC. Residues: CASCASGTQNIQYF. Full variable domain (remainder filled in from reference TRBV9 and TRBJ2-4): DSGVTQTPKHLITATGQRVTLRCSPRSGDLSVYWYQQSLDQGLQFLIQYYNGEERAKGNILERFSAQQFPDLHSELNLSSLELGDSALYFCASCASGTQNIQYFGAGTRLSVL.

This clonotype was observed many times. This sequence joins TRBV7-2 and TRBJ2-3; D may match TRBD1 or TRBD2 (7 bases each). Germline assignment: CDR1 SGHTA and CDR2 FQGNSA. V gave up 5 bases and J gave up 5 bases, with 17 bases separating them. The CDR3 loop spans 15 amino acids. CDR3 DNA: TGTGCCAGCAGCCCAGGGGGGGCAGTAAGAGATACGCAGTATTTT. Amino acid sequence: CASSPGGAVRDTQYF. Full variable domain (remainder filled in from reference TRBV7-2 and TRBJ2-3): GAGVSQSPSNKVTEKGKDVELRCDPISGHTALYWYRQSLGQGLEFLIYFQGNSAPDKSGLPSDRFSAERTGGSVSTLTIQRTQQEDSAVYLCASSPGGAVRDTQYFGPGTRLTVL.

This clonotype has a count of ten or more. V and J are TRBV20-1 and TRBJ1-1; D unresolved. Trimming left V 6 bases short and J 5 bases short, with 16 bases between. Germline assignment: CDR1 DFQATT and CDR2 SNEGSKA (reference sequence). This CDR3 is built from 13 residues. The CDR3 bases are TGCAGTGCCACCCCCTATACGGGAACTGAAGCTTTCTTT. This sequence encodes CSATPYTGTEAFF.

This clonotype was observed at least ten times. This sequence joins TRBV9 and TRBJ2-3, with TRBD2 matching over 9 bases. Trimming took 4 bases from V and 2 from J; bases not matched to a gene: 8. Germline V gene sequence: CDR1 SGDLS, CDR2 YYNGEE. CDR3 length: 16 amino acids. The CDR3 reads CASSPLAGTSTDTQYF. The DNA for the CDR3 is TGTGCCAGCAGCCCCCTAGCGGGAACCTCCACAGATACGCAGTATTTT. The variable domain in full, completed from reference TRBV9 and TRBJ2-3, reads DSGVTQTPKHLITATGQRVTLRCSPRSGDLSVYWYQQSLDQGLQFLIQYYNGEERAKGNILERFSAQQFPDLHSELNLSSLELGDSALYFCASSPLAGTSTDTQYFGPGTRLTVL.

Many counts were recorded for this clonotype. The V gene is TRBV13, the J gene TRBJ2-2; TRBD2 is a possible D gene (5 bases). CDR3 length equals 16 residues. V shed 1 base and J shed 5 bases, with 14 bases lying between them. Germline CDR1 PRHDT, CDR2 FYEKMQ (reference sequence). This CDR3 is CASSLVGSRGTGELFF. In DNA, the CDR3 is TGTGCCAGCAGCTTAGTTGGTAGCCGGGGAACCGGGGAGCTGTTTTTT.

This clonotype was seen more than once but under ten times. The chain couples TRBV20-1 to TRBJ2-1; 11 bases match TRBD2. CDR1 and CDR2 (germline): DFQATT, SNEGSKA (reference sequence). The CDR3 runs 17 residues. V lost 5 bases and J lost 2; bases outside the gene matches: 11. The CDR3 reads CSAFPPGLAAPYNEQFF. The CDR3 coding sequence is TGCAGTGCTTTCCCTCCGGGACTAGCGGCCCCCTACAATGAGCAGTTCTTC.

This clonotype has ten or more counts. CDR3 nucleotide sequence: TGTGCCAGCACCCCACAGGGCATTGTAGATACGCAGTATTTT. Residues: CASTPQGIVDTQYF. The chain joins TRBV27 to TRBJ2-3; tentative D call: TRBD1 (6 bases). The germline CDR1 and CDR2 sequences are MNHEY and SMNVEV (reference sequence). The ends were cut back, 7 bases at V and 5 bases at J, with 16 bases in the middle. The CDR3 is made up of 14 amino acids.

Notes on this clonotype: The junction departs from germline at one end; a sequencing error may be responsible. V is TRBV10-1 and J is TRBJ2-3; a possible D gene is TRBD2 (5 bases). This CDR3 spans 13 amino acids. CDR1 and CDR2 (germline): WNHNN, SYGVQD (reference sequence). The CDR3 nucleotides read TGCGCCAGCAGTGCCGGGATAACAGATACGCAGTGTTTT. Residues: CASSAGITDTQCF.

This clonotype has more than one count but fewer than ten. This sequence joins TRBV30 and TRBJ2-7; no clear D. Germline-derived CDR1 and CDR2 are GTSNPN and SVGIG (reference sequence). Trimming left V 0 bases short and J 0 bases short, with 6 bases between. The CDR3 is 13 residues long. DNA of the CDR3: TGTGCCTGGAGTGTATTCAGCTCCTACGAGCAGTACTTC. It specifies CAWSVFSSYEQYF.

CDR3 residues: CASSYSTGGEQETQYF. The DNA of the CDR3 is TGTGCCAGCAGTTACTCGACTGGCGGCGAGCAAGAGACCCAGTACTTC. This sequence joins TRBV6-5 and TRBJ2-5; D uncertain. CDR1 is MNHEY and CDR2 is SVGAGI in the germline V gene. With 0 bases removed from V and 2 bases from J, the gap between germline ends came to 13 bases. The CDR3 runs 16 residues.

Note on this clonotype: This sequence may be a read error, since a much larger clone differs from it by one base. V is TRBV6-6 and J is TRBJ1-5; D uncertain. CDR1 MNHNY and CDR2 SVGAGI come from the germline V gene (reference sequence). Trimming stripped 11 bases from V and 4 bases from J, with 15 bases between. The CDR3 extends over 13 amino acids. Written as DNA, the CDR3 is TGTGCCGGCGGTTCCCCCGGGAATCAGCCCCAGCATTTT. Its translation: CAGGSPGNQPQHF.

The table lists this clonotype with many counts. The chain couples TRBV13 to TRBJ2-5; D is undetermined. Per the germline V gene, CDR1 is PRHDT and CDR2 is FYEKMQ (reference sequence). The V end was cut by 2 bases, the J end by 1 base, with 11 bases between. The CDR3 contains 15 residues. The CDR3 bases are TGTGCCAGCAGCTTACCCCAGCAGACCCAAGAGACCCAGTACTTC. Translation gives CASSLPQQTQETQYF. Full variable domain (missing parts from reference TRBV13 and TRBJ2-5): AAGVIQSPRHLIKEKRETATLKCYPIPRHDTVYWYQQGPGQDPQFLISFYEKMQSDKGSIPDRFSAQQFSDYHSELNMSSLELGDSALYFCASSLPQQTQETQYFGPGTRLLVL.

The sample holds many counts of this clonotype. The V gene is TRBV5-4, the J gene TRBJ2-3; the match to TRBD1 covers 8 bases. The CDR3 spans 15 residues. The V gene end was trimmed by 5 bases and the J gene end by 7 bases; junction bases not matched to a gene: 12. Germline V CDR1 and CDR2: SGHNT, YYREEE (reference sequence). The CDR3 is CASRKDRVGLNTQYF. CDR3 coding DNA: TGTGCCAGCAGAAAGGACAGGGTCGGGTTGAATACGCAGTATTTT.

The chain carries TRBV9 and TRBJ2-7, with TRBD2 identical over 9 bases. Germline CDR1 and CDR2: SGDLS and YYNGEE. V lost 0 bases and J lost 0; bases outside the gene matches: 7. The CDR3 spans 17 residues. Here the CDR3 DNA reads TGTGCCAGCAGCGTAGGACTAGCGGAATCGGGCTCCTACGAGCAGTACTTC. It codes for CASSVGLAESGSYEQYF. Combining the CDR3 with reference TRBV9 and TRBJ2-7 gives the whole variable domain DSGVTQTPKHLITATGQRVTLRCSPRSGDLSVYWYQQSLDQGLQFLIQYYNGEERAKGNILERFSAQQFPDLHSELNLSSLELGDSALYFCASSVGLAESGSYEQYFGPGTRLTVT.

This clonotype showed up many times. This sequence joins TRBV7-8 and TRBJ2-1, with unresolved D. V lost 2 bases to trimming and J lost 2 bases, with 7 bases between them. CDR1 is SGHVS and CDR2 is FQNEAQ in the germline V gene. This CDR3 comprises 14 residues. Written as DNA, the CDR3 is TGTGCCAGCAGCTTACAAGTCGCCTACAATGAGCAGTTCTTC. Its translation is CASSLQVAYNEQFF.